This T cell receptor (beta chain) was observed in a study of T cells in Graves' hyperthyroidism and ophthalmopathy. Study in general: Prior to any treatment, at the point of initial diagnosis, peripheral blood was collected. Overall study findings and caveats: For ophthalmopathy, model prediction preceded onset by a median approximately 6 months.

Each ophthalmopathy patient scored at least 3 on the Clinical Activity Score and at least 4 on NOSPECS grade, with duration under 3 months. Exclusion of a patient resulted from uncontrolled infection, other autoimmune disease, pregnancy or lactation. V was pared by 3 bases and J by 6 bases, with 7 bases of the junction left unmatched. Germline CDR1 and CDR2: SGDLS and YYNGEE. There are 15 residues in the CDR3. Researchers amplified the TCR beta CDR3 regions from RNA transcripts. The primer set for the first-round RT-PCR of the TCR CDR3 was HTBI. TCRdb reprocessed the multiplex PCR reads via MiXCR and lists one record per CDR3 protein. Of around 520,000 distinct CDR3 sequences in the sample, approximately 24% are singletons; the top ten hold about 11%. This clonotype was counted ten times or more. Its antigen remains unknown.

This receptor was identified in a woman in her 30s with Graves' ophthalmopathy. Sequencing was performed on blood. This chain connects TRBV9 to TRBJ2-2, with 8 bases that match TRBD1. CDR3 DNA sequence: TGTGCCAGCAGCGCCATGCAGGGGGCCTCCGGGGAGCTGTTTTTT. It translates to CASSAMQGASGELFF.